This TCR beta chain was captured in a study of blood T cell repertoires in COVID-19. The protocol was immunoSEQ multiplex PCR, while the TCRdb copy is restricted to in-frame clones and leaves out a portion. Of about 300,000 clones in the sample, roughly 83% were seen once. The CDR3 has 15 amino acids. CDR1 ENHRY and CDR2 SYGVKD come from the germline V gene. Deletions cut 6 bases from V and 5 bases from J, with 19 bases between. The origin of this receptor is a human donor with COVID-19, enrolled during active disease. The donor label of this sample is uncertain. The chain employs TRBV10-3 and TRBJ1-1; D is possibly TRBD1 (6 bases). The sample was peripheral blood. In DNA, the CDR3 is TGTGCCATCAGGCCCGGGACACTGGATAGGACTGAAGCTTTCTTT. It encodes CAIRPGTLDRTEAFF.